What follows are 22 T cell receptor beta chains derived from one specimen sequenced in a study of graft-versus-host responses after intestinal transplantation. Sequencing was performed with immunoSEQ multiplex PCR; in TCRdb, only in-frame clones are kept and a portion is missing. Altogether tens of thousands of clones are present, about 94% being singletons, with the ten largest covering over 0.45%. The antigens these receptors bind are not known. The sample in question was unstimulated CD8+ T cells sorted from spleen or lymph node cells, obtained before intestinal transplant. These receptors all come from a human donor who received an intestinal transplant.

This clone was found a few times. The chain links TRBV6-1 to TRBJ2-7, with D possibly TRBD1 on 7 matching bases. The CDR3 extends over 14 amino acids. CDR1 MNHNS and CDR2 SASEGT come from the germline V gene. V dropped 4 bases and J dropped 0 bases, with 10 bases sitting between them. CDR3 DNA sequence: TGTGCCAGCAGTGGGGGGGACAGCTCCTACGAGCAGTACTTC. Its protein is CASSGGDSSYEQYF.

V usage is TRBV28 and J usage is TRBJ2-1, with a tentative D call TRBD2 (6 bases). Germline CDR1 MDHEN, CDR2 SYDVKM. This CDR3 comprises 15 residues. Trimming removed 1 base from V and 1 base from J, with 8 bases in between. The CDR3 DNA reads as TGTGCCAGCAGTTTATCGGGGGATTCCTACAATGAGCAGTTCTTC. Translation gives CASSLSGDSYNEQFF. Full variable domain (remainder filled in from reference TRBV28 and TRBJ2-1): DVKVTQSSRYLVKRTGEKVFLECVQDMDHENMFWYRQDPGLGLRLIYFSYDVKMKEKGDIPEGYSVSREKKERFSLILESASTNQTSMYLCASSLSGDSYNEQFFGPGTRLTVL.

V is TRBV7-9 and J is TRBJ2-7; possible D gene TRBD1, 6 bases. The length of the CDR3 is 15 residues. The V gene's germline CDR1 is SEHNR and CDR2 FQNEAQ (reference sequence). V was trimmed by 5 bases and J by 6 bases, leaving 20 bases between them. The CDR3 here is CASSPRGTPVGEQYF. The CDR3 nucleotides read TGTGCCAGCAGCCCGAGGGGGACCCCTGTTGGCGAGCAGTACTTC.

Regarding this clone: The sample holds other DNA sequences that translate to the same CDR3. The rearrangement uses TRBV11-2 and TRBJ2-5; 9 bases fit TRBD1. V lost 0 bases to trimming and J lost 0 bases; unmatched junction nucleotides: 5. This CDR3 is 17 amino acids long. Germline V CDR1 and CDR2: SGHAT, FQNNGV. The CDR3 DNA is TGTGCCAGCAGCTTAGATAGGGACAGGGAGTACCAAGAGACCCAGTACTTC. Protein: CASSLDRDREYQETQYF.

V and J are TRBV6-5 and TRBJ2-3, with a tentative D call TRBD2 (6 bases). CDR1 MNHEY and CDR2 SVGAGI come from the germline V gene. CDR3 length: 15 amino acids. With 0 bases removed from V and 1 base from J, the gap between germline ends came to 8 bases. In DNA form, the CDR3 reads TGTGCCAGCAGTTACTCGGCTAGCGGCACAGATACGCAGTATTTT. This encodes CASSYSASGTDTQYF.

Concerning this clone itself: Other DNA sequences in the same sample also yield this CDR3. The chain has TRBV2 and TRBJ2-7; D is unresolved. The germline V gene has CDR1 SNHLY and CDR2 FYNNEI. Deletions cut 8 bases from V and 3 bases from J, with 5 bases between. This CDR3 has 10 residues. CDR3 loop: CASRGYEQYF. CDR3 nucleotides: TGTGCCAGCCGAGGCTACGAGCAGTACTTC.

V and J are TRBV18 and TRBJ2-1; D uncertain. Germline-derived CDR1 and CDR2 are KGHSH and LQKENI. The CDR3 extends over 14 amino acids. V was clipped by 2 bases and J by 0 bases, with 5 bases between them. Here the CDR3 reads CASSPASSYNEQFF. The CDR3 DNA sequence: TGTGCCAGCTCACCAGCTAGCTCCTACAATGAGCAGTTCTTC. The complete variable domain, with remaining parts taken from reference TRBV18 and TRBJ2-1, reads NAGVMQNPRHLVRRRGQEARLRCSPMKGHSHVYWYRQLPEEGLKFMVYLQKENIIDESGMPKERFSAEFPKEGPSILRIQQVVRGDSAAYFCASSPASSYNEQFFGPGTRLTVL.

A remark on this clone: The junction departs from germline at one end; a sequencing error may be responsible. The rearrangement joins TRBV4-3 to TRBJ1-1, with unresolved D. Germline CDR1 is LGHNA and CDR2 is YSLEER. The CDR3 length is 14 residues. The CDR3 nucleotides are TGCGCCAGCAGCGAAGACATTTCCGGGCCGAGGGCTTTCTTT. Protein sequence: CASSEDISGPRAFF.

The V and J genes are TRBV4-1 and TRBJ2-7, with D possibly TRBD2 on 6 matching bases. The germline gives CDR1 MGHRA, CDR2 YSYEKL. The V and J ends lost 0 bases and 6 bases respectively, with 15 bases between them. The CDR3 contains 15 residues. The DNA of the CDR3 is TGCGCCAGCAGCCAAGAGGAGGGTTTAGAGGTCGAGCAGTACTTC. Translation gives CASSQEEGLEVEQYF.

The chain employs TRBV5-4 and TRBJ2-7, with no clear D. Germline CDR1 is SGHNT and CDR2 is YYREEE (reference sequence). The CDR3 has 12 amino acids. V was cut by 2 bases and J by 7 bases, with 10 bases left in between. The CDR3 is CASSFSWGEQYF. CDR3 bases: TGTGCCAGCAGCTTTAGCTGGGGAGAGCAGTACTTC.

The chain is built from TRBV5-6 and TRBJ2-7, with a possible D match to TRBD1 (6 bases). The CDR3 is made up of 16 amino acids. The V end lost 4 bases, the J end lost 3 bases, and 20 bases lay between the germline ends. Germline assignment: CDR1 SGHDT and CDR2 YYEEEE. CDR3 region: CASSRGVGGGFYEQYF. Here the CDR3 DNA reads TGTGCCAGCAGCCGCGGTGTAGGTGGGGGCTTCTACGAGCAGTACTTC.

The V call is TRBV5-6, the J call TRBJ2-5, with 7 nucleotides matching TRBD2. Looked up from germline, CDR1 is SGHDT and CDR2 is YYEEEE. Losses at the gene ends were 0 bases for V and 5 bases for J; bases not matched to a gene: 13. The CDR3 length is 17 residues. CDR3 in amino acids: CASSLVTSPSLRETQYF. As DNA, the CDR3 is TGTGCCAGCAGCTTGGTGACTAGCCCGTCTCTTAGGGAGACCCAGTACTTC.

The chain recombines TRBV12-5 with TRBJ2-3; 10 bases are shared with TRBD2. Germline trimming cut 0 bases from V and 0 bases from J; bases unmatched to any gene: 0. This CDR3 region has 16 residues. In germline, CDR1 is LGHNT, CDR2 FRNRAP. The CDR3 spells CASGLVTSGSTDTQYF. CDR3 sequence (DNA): TGTGCTAGTGGTTTGGTGACTAGCGGGAGCACAGATACGCAGTATTTT.

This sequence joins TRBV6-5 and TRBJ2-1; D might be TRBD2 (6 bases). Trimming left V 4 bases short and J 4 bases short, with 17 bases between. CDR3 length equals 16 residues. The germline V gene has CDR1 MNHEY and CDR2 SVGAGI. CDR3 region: CASSFEGLQLYNEQFF. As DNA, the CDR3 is TGTGCCAGCAGTTTCGAGGGACTTCAGCTTTACAATGAGCAGTTCTTC.

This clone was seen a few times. CDR3 residues: CASSSSGGLVGNEQFF. The CDR3 DNA reads TGTGCCAGCAGCAGTAGCGGGGGGCTAGTGGGGAATGAGCAGTTCTTC. The V call is TRBV5-6, the J call TRBJ2-1; 10 bases match TRBD2. V gave up 4 bases and J gave up 7 bases; unmatched junction bases: 11. This CDR3 has 16 amino acids. The germline V gene encodes CDR1 SGHDT and CDR2 YYEEEE.

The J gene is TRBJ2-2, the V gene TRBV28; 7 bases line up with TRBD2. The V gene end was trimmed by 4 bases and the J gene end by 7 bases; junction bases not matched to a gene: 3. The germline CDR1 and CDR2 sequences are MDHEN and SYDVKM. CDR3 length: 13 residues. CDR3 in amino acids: CASSSWTSGELFF. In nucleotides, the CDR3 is TGTGCCAGCAGTTCTTGGACTAGCGGGGAGCTGTTTTTT.

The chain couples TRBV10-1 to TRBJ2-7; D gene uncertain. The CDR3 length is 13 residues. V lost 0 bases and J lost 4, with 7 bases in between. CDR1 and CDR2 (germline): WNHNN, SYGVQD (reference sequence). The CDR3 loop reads CASSESLGYEQYF. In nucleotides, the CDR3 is TGCGCCAGCAGTGAGTCGTTAGGGTACGAGCAGTACTTC.

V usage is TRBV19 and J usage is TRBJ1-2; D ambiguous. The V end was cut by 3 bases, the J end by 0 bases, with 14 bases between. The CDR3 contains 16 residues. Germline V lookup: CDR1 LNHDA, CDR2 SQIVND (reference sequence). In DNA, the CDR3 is TGTGCCAGTAGTATCGACCGGAAAGGTCCTAACTATGGCTACACCTTC. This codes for CASSIDRKGPNYGYTF.

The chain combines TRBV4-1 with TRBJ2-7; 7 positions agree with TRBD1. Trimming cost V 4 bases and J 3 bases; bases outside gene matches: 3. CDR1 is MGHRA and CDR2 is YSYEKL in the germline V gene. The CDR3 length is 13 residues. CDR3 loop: CASSLDRDYEQYF. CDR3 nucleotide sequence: TGCGCCAGCAGCCTCGACAGGGACTACGAGCAGTACTTC.

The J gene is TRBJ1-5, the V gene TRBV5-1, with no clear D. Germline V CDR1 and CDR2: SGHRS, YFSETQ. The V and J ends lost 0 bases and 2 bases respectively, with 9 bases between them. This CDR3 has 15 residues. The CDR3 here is CASSLGVEGNQPQHF. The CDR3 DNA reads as TGCGCCAGCAGCTTGGGGGTCGAAGGCAATCAGCCCCAGCATTTT.

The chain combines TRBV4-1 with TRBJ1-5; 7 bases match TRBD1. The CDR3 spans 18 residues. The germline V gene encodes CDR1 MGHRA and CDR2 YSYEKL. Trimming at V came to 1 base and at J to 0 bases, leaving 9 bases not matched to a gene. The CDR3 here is CASSQGGQPLYSNQPQHF. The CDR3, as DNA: TGCGCCAGCAGCCAAGGGGGACAGCCACTTTATAGCAATCAGCCCCAGCATTTT.

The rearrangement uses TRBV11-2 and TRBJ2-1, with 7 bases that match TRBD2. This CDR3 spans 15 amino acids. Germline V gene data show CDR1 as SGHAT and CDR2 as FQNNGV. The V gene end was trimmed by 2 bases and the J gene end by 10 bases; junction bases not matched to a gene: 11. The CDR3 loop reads CASSLPSGGAVEQFF. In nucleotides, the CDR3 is TGTGCCAGCAGCTTACCTAGCGGAGGGGCTGTAGAGCAGTTCTTC.